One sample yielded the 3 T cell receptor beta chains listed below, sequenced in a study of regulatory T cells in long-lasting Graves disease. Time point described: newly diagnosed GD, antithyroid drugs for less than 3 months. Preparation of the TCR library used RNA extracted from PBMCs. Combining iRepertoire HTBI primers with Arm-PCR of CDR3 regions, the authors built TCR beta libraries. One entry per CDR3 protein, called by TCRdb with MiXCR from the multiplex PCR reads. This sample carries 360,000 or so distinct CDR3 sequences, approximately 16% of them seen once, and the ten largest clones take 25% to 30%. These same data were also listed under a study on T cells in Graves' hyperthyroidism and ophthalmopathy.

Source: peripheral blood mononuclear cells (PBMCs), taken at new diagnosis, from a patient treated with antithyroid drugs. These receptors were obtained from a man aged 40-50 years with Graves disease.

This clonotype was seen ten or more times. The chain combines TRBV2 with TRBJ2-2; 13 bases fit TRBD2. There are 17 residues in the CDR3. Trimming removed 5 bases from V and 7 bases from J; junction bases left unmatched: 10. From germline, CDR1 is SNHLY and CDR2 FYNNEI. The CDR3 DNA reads TGTGCCAGCAGTCCTACTAGCGGGGGGGCCCTCGGCGGGGAGCTGTTTTTT. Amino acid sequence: CASSPTSGGALGGELFF.

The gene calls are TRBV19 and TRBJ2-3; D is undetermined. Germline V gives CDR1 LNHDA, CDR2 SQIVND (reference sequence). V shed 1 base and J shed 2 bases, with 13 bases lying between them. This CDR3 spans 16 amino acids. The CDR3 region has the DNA TGTGCCAGTAGTATAGTTACCGGCGCCATCACAGATACGCAGTATTTT. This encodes CASSIVTGAITDTQYF. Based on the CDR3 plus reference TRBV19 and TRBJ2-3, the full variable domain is DGGITQSPKYLFRKEGQNVTLSCEQNLNHDAMYWYRQDPGQGLRLIYYSQIVNDFQKGDIAEGYSVSREKKESFPLTVTSAQKNPTAFYLCASSIVTGAITDTQYFGPGTRLTVL.

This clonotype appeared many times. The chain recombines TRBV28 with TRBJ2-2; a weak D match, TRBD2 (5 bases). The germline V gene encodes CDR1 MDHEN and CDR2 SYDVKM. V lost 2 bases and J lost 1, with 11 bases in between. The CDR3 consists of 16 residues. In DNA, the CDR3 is TGTGCCAGCAGTTTAAGCTCTAGCCGGAACACCGGGGAGCTGTTTTTT. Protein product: CASSLSSSRNTGELFF.